This T cell receptor (beta chain) was identified during a study of shared clonotypes between healthy human individuals. Study details: Researchers drew samples from a couple of women and a few men aged 18 to 49. Each donor's CD8 memory used one plate, CD8 naive two, each CD4 subset three.

About this clone: No antigen is known for it.

The table came from immunoSEQ multiplex PCR; TCRdb's copy has only in-frame clones and leaves some out. The table lists 2 million or so clones, over 85% of them singletons. Terminally differentiated effector memory CD45RA+ cells were excluded by CCR7 positive selection of CD45RO-negative cells. Each of the donors was a healthy adult who was HIV-negative and had not had a recent acute infection or vaccination. V was cut by 0 bases and J by 8 bases, with 8 bases left in between. CDR1 is SGDLS, CDR2 YYNGEE, per germline. CDR3 length: 12 amino acids. Findings and limits, study-wide: Generally, naive subsets (rather than memory subsets) showed larger estimated richness.

Sequencing input: naive CD8+ T cells sorted from blood. The chain recombines TRBV9 with TRBJ1-2; D gene ambiguous. The receptor was derived from a man between 18 and 29 years old in good health. CDR3 sequence reads: CASSVGVTGYTF. In nucleotides, the CDR3 is TGTGCCAGCAGCGTAGGGGTTACGGGCTACACCTTC. Complete variable domain (other parts from reference TRBV9 and TRBJ1-2): DSGVTQTPKHLITATGQRVTLRCSPRSGDLSVYWYQQSLDQGLQFLIQYYNGEERAKGNILERFSAQQFPDLHSELNLSSLELGDSALYFCASSVGVTGYTFGSGTRLTVV.